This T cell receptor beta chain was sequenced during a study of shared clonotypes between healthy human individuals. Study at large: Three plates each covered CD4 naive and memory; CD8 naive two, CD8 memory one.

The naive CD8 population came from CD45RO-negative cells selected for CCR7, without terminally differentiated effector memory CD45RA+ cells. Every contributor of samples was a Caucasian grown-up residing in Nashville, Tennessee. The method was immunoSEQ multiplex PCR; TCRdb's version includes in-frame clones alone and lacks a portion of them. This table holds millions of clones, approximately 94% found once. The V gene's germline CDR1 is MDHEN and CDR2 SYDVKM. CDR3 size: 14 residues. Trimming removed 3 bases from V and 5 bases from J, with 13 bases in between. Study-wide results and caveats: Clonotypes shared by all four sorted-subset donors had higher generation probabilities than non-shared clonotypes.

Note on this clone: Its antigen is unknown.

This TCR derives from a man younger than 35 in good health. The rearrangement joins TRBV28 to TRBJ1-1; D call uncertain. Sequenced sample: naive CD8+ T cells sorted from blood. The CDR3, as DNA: TGTGCCAGCAGTTTTTCTGGGTACGGGACTGAAGCTTTCTTT. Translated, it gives CASSFSGYGTEAFF.